The 29 T cell receptor beta chains below were found in one sample sequenced in a study of molecular identifiers for immune sequencing clone quantification. TCRdb fed the PCR reads into MiXCR, producing one record per CDR3 protein. The sample has about 630,000 distinct CDR3 sequences, over 25% seen once. Sequencing was done on a sample of naive CD8+ T cells from blood, with Jurkat cell RNA spiked in. Subset of the sample: FACS-sorted CD8+CD4-CCR7+CD45RA+ naive T cells. These receptors originate from a human donor in good health. Some libraries in this study had Jurkat cell RNA spiked in.

This clonotype was seen repeatedly, ten times or more. This rearrangement joins TRBV5-1 to TRBJ1-5; weak D call: TRBD1 (6 bases). V lost 4 bases to trimming and J lost 6 bases, with 17 bases between them. Germline V gene lookup returns CDR1 SGHRS and CDR2 YFSETQ. The CDR3 runs 15 residues. CDR3: CASSPRGGGGQPQHF. In DNA, the CDR3 is TGCGCCAGCAGCCCCCGAGGGGGAGGGGGTCAGCCCCAGCATTTT.

As to this clonotype: A much larger clone differs from this one at a single base, so this may be a read error. CDR3 amino acids: CASSSPGPEAFF. In DNA, the CDR3 is TGTGCCAGCAGCTCCCCGGGCCCTGAAGCTTTCTTT. The chain uses TRBV7-9 and TRBJ1-1, with unresolved D. The V gene lost 4 bases and the J gene lost 6 bases, with 9 bases spanning the gap. The CDR3 spans 12 residues. In germline, CDR1 is SEHNR, CDR2 FQNEAQ (reference sequence).

This sequence joins TRBV6-2 or TRBV6-3 and TRBJ2-5, with 10 bases that match TRBD2. Germline V gives CDR1 MNHEY, CDR2 SVGEGT. The CDR3 has 15 residues. V shed 5 bases and J 5 bases; nucleotides not matched to a gene: 8. The CDR3 spells CASSPTSGYGETQYF. Here the CDR3 DNA reads TGTGCCAGCAGTCCGACTAGCGGGTACGGGGAGACCCAGTACTTC.

This clonotype has only a few counts. The CDR3: CASSYWREAGAETQYF. The CDR3 DNA sequence: TGTGCCAGCAGTTACTGGAGGGAGGCGGGGGCTGAGACCCAGTACTTC. The V gene is TRBV6-2 or TRBV6-3, the J gene TRBJ2-5; the D gene is possibly TRBD2 (7 bases). This CDR3 spans 16 amino acids. CDR1 is MNHEY, CDR2 SVGEGT, per germline. Trimming left V 1 base short and J 5 bases short, with 17 bases between.

This clonotype was seen ten or more times. The rearrangement joins TRBV19 to TRBJ2-7; 8 bases are shared with TRBD2. The V gene's germline CDR1 is LNHDA and CDR2 SQIVND (reference sequence). The CDR3 runs to 14 residues. The trim removed 3 bases at V and 2 bases at J, leaving 3 bases unmatched. The CDR3 loop reads CASSIGGGTYEQYF. The CDR3 DNA follows: TGTGCCAGTAGTATCGGCGGGGGGACCTACGAGCAGTACTTC. The variable domain in full, with the rest retrieved from reference TRBV19 and TRBJ2-7, is DGGITQSPKYLFRKEGQNVTLSCEQNLNHDAMYWYRQDPGQGLRLIYYSQIVNDFQKGDIAEGYSVSREKKESFPLTVTSAQKNPTAFYLCASSIGGGTYEQYFGPGTRLTVT.

This sequence joins TRBV27 and TRBJ2-5; a possible D gene is TRBD2 (6 bases). CDR1 and CDR2 from the germline V gene are MNHEY and SMNVEV (reference sequence). The length of the CDR3 is 15 residues. V gave up 4 bases and J gave up 3 bases, with 15 bases separating them. CDR3: CASSWSWGDEETQYF. The CDR3, as DNA: TGTGCCAGCAGTTGGTCCTGGGGGGATGAAGAGACCCAGTACTTC.

The rearrangement links TRBV5-1 to TRBJ2-7; the match to TRBD2 covers 8 bases. CDR3 length: 15 amino acids. Germline values: CDR1 SGHRS, CDR2 YFSETQ. With 3 bases clipped from V and 6 bases from J, the junction kept 11 bases outside the gene matches. This CDR3 reads CASSSRTSRGCEQYF. The CDR3 DNA reads as TGCGCCAGCAGCTCCAGGACTAGCAGGGGCTGCGAGCAGTACTTC.

This clonotype was counted a few times. The conserved phenylalanine or tryptophan normally closing the CDR3 is absent here, so this likely arose from a read error. This chain connects TRBV29-1 to TRBJ1-1, with D hard to call. The V end lost 2 bases, the J end lost 3 bases, and 16 bases lay between the germline ends. This CDR3 has 15 amino acids. Germline CDR1 reads SQVTM; CDR2 reads ANQGSEA. The CDR3 DNA follows: TGCAGCGTTGAATTGGTGGTCTCGAGGGACACTGAAGCTTTCCTT. Its translation: CSVELVVSRDTEAFL.

There are many counts of this clonotype. The chain has TRBV29-1 and TRBJ2-2; D uncertain. The CDR3 spans 12 residues. Germline V gene lookup returns CDR1 SQVTM and CDR2 ANQGSEA. V lost 4 bases to trimming and J lost 3 bases, with 6 bases between them. The CDR3 DNA sequence: TGCAGCGTTGCTTCCGACACCGGGGAGCTGTTTTTT. This gives the protein CSVASDTGELFF.

The chain uses TRBV4-3 and TRBJ2-3; 11 bases line up with TRBD2. Per germline, CDR1 LGHNA and CDR2 YSLEER. This CDR3 is 17 amino acids long. After removal of 4 bases from V and 0 bases from J, the junction contained 6 bases not matched to a gene. The CDR3 DNA follows: TGCGCCAGCAGCCCAAGAGGGACTAGCGGAAGCACAGATACGCAGTATTTT. This gives the protein CASSPRGTSGSTDTQYF.

The rearrangement uses TRBV30 and TRBJ1-5; 7 bases line up with TRBD1. This CDR3 is built from 13 residues. The J segment lost 8 bases and the V segment lost 1 base, leaving 5 bases of the junction unmatched. Germline V gene sequence: CDR1 GTSNPN, CDR2 SVGIG (reference sequence). In nucleotides, the CDR3 is TGTGCCTGGAGTGGACAGGGCAGGGAGCCCCAGCATTTT. It encodes CAWSGQGREPQHF.

This clonotype was detected a few times. The chain is built from TRBV19 and TRBJ2-7; 11 bases align to TRBD1. This CDR3 is built from 14 residues. The germline gives CDR1 LNHDA, CDR2 SQIVND (reference sequence). Trimming cost V 4 bases and J 4 bases; bases outside gene matches: 3. The CDR3: CASSNGQGAYEQYF. The CDR3 DNA sequence: TGTGCCAGTAGTAACGGACAGGGGGCTTACGAGCAGTACTTC.

The V call is TRBV19, the J call TRBJ2-3, with a tentative D call TRBD1 (6 bases). Germline V gives CDR1 LNHDA, CDR2 SQIVND (reference sequence). The CDR3 contains 16 residues. Trimming took 5 bases from V and 6 from J, leaving 21 bases between them. The CDR3 reads CASSPRGRGSTDTQYF. For the CDR3, the DNA is TGTGCCAGTAGTCCTCGTGGCAGGGGTAGTACGGATACGCAGTATTTT.

Details on this clonotype: A much larger clone lies one base from this, so it may be a read error. Without the conserved terminal phenylalanine or tryptophan, this CDR3 likely stems from a read error. The chain is built from TRBV18 and TRBJ2-5; 9 bases fit TRBD1. The junction had 2 bases not matched to a gene; V was cut back by 5 bases and J by 4 bases. The V gene's germline CDR1 is KGHSH and CDR2 LQKENI. The CDR3 spans 13 residues. The CDR3 DNA sequence: TGTGCCAGCTCAGAGGACAGGGGAGAGACCCAGTACTCC. It encodes CASSEDRGETQYS.

The chain is built from TRBV7-9 and TRBJ2-6; 10 bases align to TRBD1. The CDR3 runs to 17 residues. CDR1 and CDR2 (germline): SEHNR, FQNEAQ (reference sequence). Unmatched junction bases numbered 4, after V lost 3 bases and J lost 2 bases. This chain's CDR3 is CASSFGTGVAGANVLTF. In nucleotides, the CDR3 is TGTGCCAGCAGCTTCGGGACAGGGGTCGCTGGGGCCAACGTCCTGACTTTC.

Points on this clonotype: This sequence may be a read error, since a much larger clone differs from it by one base. The chain joins TRBV12-3 or TRBV12-4 to TRBJ1-5; weak D call: TRBD1 (6 bases). The CDR3 runs 14 residues. This CDR3 reads CASRPQGSNQPRHF. DNA for the CDR3: TGTGCCAGCAGACCACAGGGAAGCAATCAGCCCCGGCATTTT.

In the case of this clonotype: Sequence at one end of the junction differs from germline and may be a read error. CDR3 bases: TGCGCCAGCAGCCACACCTCCTCGGACAGCTCCTGCGAGCAGTACTTC. Translated: CASSHTSSDSSCEQYF. V usage is TRBV4-1 and J usage is TRBJ2-7; TRBD1 might be the D (6 bases). There are 16 residues in the CDR3. Germline CDR1 reads MGHRA; CDR2 reads YSYEKL.

This clonotype was counted many times. CDR3 DNA: TGTGCCAGCAGCTCCAGAGAGAGCTCCTACGAGCAGTACTTC. Amino acid sequence: CASSSRESSYEQYF. The chain employs TRBV7-9 and TRBJ2-7, with D unclear. Germline V gene data show CDR1 as SEHNR and CDR2 as FQNEAQ (reference sequence). This CDR3 comprises 14 residues. V shed 4 bases and J shed 0 bases, with 10 bases lying between them.

This clonotype has ten or more counts. This chain uses TRBV7-6 with TRBJ2-7; 7 bases are a match to TRBD1. Germline CDR1 and CDR2: SGHVS and FNYEAQ. The CDR3 covers 15 residues. Losses at the gene ends were 1 base for V and 1 base for J; bases not matched to a gene: 4. The CDR3, as DNA: TGTGCCAGCAGCTTAGGCCCGGGACAGTCCTACGAGCAGTACTTC. Its protein is CASSLGPGQSYEQYF.

Concerning this clonotype: A much larger clone differs by one base, so this may be a read error. As the CDR3 is not closed by the conserved phenylalanine or tryptophan, this likely results from a read error. This chain joins TRBV7-8 and TRBJ1-1, with D uncertain. Per germline, CDR1 SGHVS and CDR2 FQNEAQ. The CDR3 loop spans 15 amino acids. V was trimmed by 1 base and J by 4 bases, leaving 13 bases between them. For the CDR3, the DNA is TGTGCCAGCAGCTTAGGGCGGCAGGATAGCACTGAAGCTTTCTCT. Amino acid sequence: CASSLGRQDSTEAFS.

The chain links TRBV7-9 to TRBJ1-4, with TRBD1 matching 7 bases. The junction had 7 bases not matched to a gene; V was cut back by 4 bases and J by 8 bases. Germline-derived CDR1 and CDR2 are SEHNR and FQNEAQ (reference sequence). The CDR3 contains 14 residues. CDR3 amino acids: CASSSAGGNEKLFF. The DNA of the CDR3 is TGTGCCAGCAGCTCTGCAGGGGGTAACGAAAAACTGTTTTTT.

To note about this clonotype: It may be a read error: a sequence one base away is much more abundant. This chain uses TRBV6-5 with TRBJ1-2; D ambiguous. The CDR3 covers 12 residues. Germline CDR1 MNHEY, CDR2 SVGAGI. The V and J ends lost 10 bases and 7 bases respectively, with 16 bases between them. The DNA of the CDR3 is TGTGCCATGCCCCCACGCGGTCCTGGCTACACCTTC. It is translated as CAMPPRGPGYTF.

The table lists this clonotype with many counts. The V and J genes are TRBV10-3 and TRBJ2-5; TRBD1 aligns across 9 bases. Looked up from germline, CDR1 is ENHRY and CDR2 is SYGVKD. The CDR3 is 18 residues long. Germline trimming cut 0 bases from V and 1 base from J; bases unmatched to any gene: 9. The CDR3 reads CAISESGTGSPSQETQYF. CDR3 DNA: TGTGCCATCAGTGAGTCCGGGACAGGGTCCCCCTCCCAAGAGACCCAGTACTTC.

Points on this clonotype: Just one base apart from a much larger clone, this may be a read error. Since the CDR3 does not end with the conserved phenylalanine or tryptophan, this likely comes from a read error. This chain joins TRBV20-1 and TRBJ2-3, with D tentatively TRBD2 (6 bases). V was shortened by 3 bases and J by 3 bases, with 10 bases between the two germline ends. The CDR3 is 13 amino acids. CDR1 is DFQATT, CDR2 SNEGSKA, per germline (reference sequence). CDR3 loop: CSASGSWTDTQYL. The CDR3 nucleotides are TGCAGTGCTAGCGGGAGTTGGACAGATACGCAGTATCTT.

There are a few counts of this clonotype. The chain couples TRBV6-1 to TRBJ2-1; the match to TRBD2 covers 8 bases. V lost 3 bases and J lost 5; bases outside the gene matches: 3. This CDR3 is 14 amino acids long. Germline assignment: CDR1 MNHNS and CDR2 SASEGT. CDR3 in DNA: TGTGCCAGCAGTGAGGCTAGCGGGCACAATGAGCAGTTCTTC. Translation: CASSEASGHNEQFF.

This clonotype came up a few times. The chain carries TRBV12-3 or TRBV12-4 and TRBJ2-6; D unclear. CDR3 length equals 17 residues. Trimming took 0 bases from V and 0 from J, leaving 9 bases between them. CDR3 residues: CASSLAAVRSGANVLTF. The DNA of the CDR3 is TGTGCCAGCAGTTTAGCGGCCGTCCGCTCTGGGGCCAACGTCCTGACTTTC.

This clonotype was detected ten times or more. The chain employs TRBV5-1 and TRBJ2-1; weak D call: TRBD1 (5 bases). The germline V gene encodes CDR1 SGHRS and CDR2 YFSETQ. The CDR3 is made up of 17 amino acids. Trimming stripped 5 bases from V and 0 bases from J, with 18 bases between. The CDR3 bases are TGCGCCAGCAGACCATCCCAGGGTTTCTACTCCTACAATGAGCAGTTCTTC. It translates to CASRPSQGFYSYNEQFF.

This clonotype was counted at least ten times. The gene calls are TRBV4-3 and TRBJ1-1; D remains ambiguous. In germline, CDR1 is LGHNA, CDR2 YSLEER. Trimming removed 0 bases at V and 4 bases at J, with 12 bases between. This CDR3 has 15 residues. The CDR3: CASSQERSPVTEAFF. The CDR3 DNA reads as TGCGCCAGCAGCCAAGAAAGGTCCCCTGTCACTGAAGCTTTCTTT.

This clonotype has a handful of counts. The genes are TRBV20-1 and TRBJ2-7; a weak D match, TRBD2 (5 bases). CDR3 size: 12 residues. The germline gives CDR1 DFQATT, CDR2 SNEGSKA (reference sequence). The ends were cut back, 6 bases at V and 2 bases at J, with 11 bases in the middle. CDR3 DNA: TGCAGTGCGCAGCCGGGGACCTACGAGCAGTACTTC. This sequence encodes CSAQPGTYEQYF.